The 25 T cell receptor beta chains below all came from one sample that was sequenced in a study of blood T cell repertoires in COVID-19. This table comes from immunoSEQ multiplex PCR, and its TCRdb copy is limited to in-frame clones, with some not included. The table records under 250,000 clones, about 82% of them present only once. The specimen was peripheral blood. The receptors derive from a woman aged 80 or older with COVID-19, enrolled during active disease.

V usage is TRBV6-5 and J usage is TRBJ2-7; the match to TRBD2 covers 14 bases. The CDR3 is 15 residues long. Germline assignment: CDR1 MNHEY and CDR2 SVGAGI. V gave up 6 bases and J gave up 1 base; unmatched junction bases: 2. The CDR3 spells CASRGTSGGSYEQYV. CDR3 bases: TGTGCCAGCAGGGGGACTAGCGGGGGTTCCTACGAGCAGTACGTC.

The V call is TRBV2, the J call TRBJ2-5; 8 bases agree with TRBD1. CDR3 length: 14 residues. After removal of 6 bases from V and 5 bases from J, the junction contained 8 bases not matched to a gene. Germline V gives CDR1 SNHLY, CDR2 FYNNEI. CDR3 nucleotide sequence: TGTGCCAGCAGAGGGACAGGAAAAATTGAGACCCAGTACTTC. Translation: CASRGTGKIETQYF.

The V and J genes are TRBV27 and TRBJ2-2, with 9 bases that match TRBD1. The junction had 1 base not matched to a gene; V was cut back by 1 base and J by 1 base. Germline V gene sequence: CDR1 MNHEY, CDR2 SMNVEV (reference sequence). The CDR3 covers 16 residues. CDR3 DNA: TGTGCCAGCAGTTTATACAGGGGGCTGAACACCGGGGAGCTGTTTTTT. Protein product: CASSLYRGLNTGELFF.

The V and J genes are TRBV6-2 or TRBV6-3 and TRBJ2-4; 8 nucleotides line up with TRBD1. V lost 0 bases and J lost 6; bases outside the gene matches: 13. CDR3 length equals 18 residues. The germline V gene has CDR1 MNHEY and CDR2 SVGEGT. The CDR3 nucleotides read TGTGCCAGCAGTTACTCGACAGGGGCCGCCCCAAGGACAAACATTCAGTACTTC. Residues: CASSYSTGAAPRTNIQYF.

V is TRBV7-2 and J is TRBJ2-1; 10 bases agree with TRBD2. CDR1 is SGHTA, CDR2 FQGNSA, per germline. The V and J ends lost 5 bases and 5 bases, in that order; junction bases with no gene match: 6. The CDR3 spans 15 residues. In DNA form, the CDR3 reads TGTGCCAGCAGCGGACAGCGGGGGGGAAACAATGAGCAGTTCTTC. This encodes CASSGQRGGNNEQFF.

The rearrangement joins TRBV7-6 to TRBJ1-5; D call uncertain. V was cut by 5 bases and J by 6 bases, with 11 bases left in between. The germline gives CDR1 SGHVS, CDR2 FNYEAQ. The CDR3 is made up of 13 amino acids. The CDR3 sequence is CASSLDWSQPQHF. For the CDR3, the DNA is TGTGCCAGCAGCCTCGATTGGAGTCAGCCCCAGCATTTT.

V gene TRBV5-1 combines with J gene TRBJ2-5, with TRBD2 as a possible D gene (6 bases). CDR1 SGHRS and CDR2 YFSETQ come from the germline V gene. This CDR3 spans 18 amino acids. V lost 4 bases, J lost 4 bases, and 26 bases lay in between. CDR3 amino acids: CASSPQGRGGNVRETQYF. The DNA of the CDR3 is TGCGCCAGCAGCCCACAAGGTCGTGGGGGGAATGTGAGAGAGACCCAGTACTTC.

This chain joins TRBV6-5 and TRBJ1-4; TRBD1 agrees at 9 bases. This CDR3 is built from 16 residues. V lost 0 bases to trimming and J lost 5 bases; unmatched junction nucleotides: 4. Germline V gives CDR1 MNHEY, CDR2 SVGAGI. Written as DNA, the CDR3 is TGTGCCAGCAGTTACTCGACCGGGACAGGGAATGAAAAACTGTTTTTT. Amino acids: CASSYSTGTGNEKLFF.

Turning to this clone: Other DNA sequences from this sample encode an identical CDR3 as well. The gene calls are TRBV5-4 and TRBJ2-1; TRBD2 matches 10 bases. This CDR3 region has 15 residues. Trimming took 2 bases from V and 4 from J; bases not matched to a gene: 3. The V gene's germline CDR1 is SGHNT and CDR2 YYREEE (reference sequence). The DNA for the CDR3 is TGTGCCAGCAGCTTAACTAGCGGGACTTACAATGAGCAGTTCTTC. Protein: CASSLTSGTYNEQFF.

This clone turned up a few times. The CDR3 DNA sequence: TGTGCCAGCAGGGGGGAGGGGTTAGGTGAAAAACTGTTTTTT. Its translation: CASRGEGLGEKLFF. The chain couples TRBV28 to TRBJ1-4, with D tentatively TRBD1 (5 bases). Germline-derived CDR1 and CDR2 are MDHEN and SYDVKM. Trimming pared 6 bases from V and 7 bases from J, leaving 15 bases between. This CDR3 region has 14 residues.

The V call is TRBV28, the J call TRBJ2-7, with 9 positions matching TRBD1. The trim removed 6 bases at V and 6 bases at J, leaving 3 bases unmatched. The CDR3 spans 12 residues. Per the germline V gene, CDR1 is MDHEN and CDR2 is SYDVKM. Here the CDR3 reads CASRWTGAEQYF. In DNA, the CDR3 is TGTGCCAGCAGGTGGACAGGGGCCGAGCAGTACTTC.

The rearrangement joins TRBV7-3 to TRBJ2-3, with a possible D match to TRBD2 (5 bases). The germline V gene encodes CDR1 SGHTA and CDR2 FQGTGA. V gave up 0 bases and J gave up 9 bases, with 16 bases separating them. The CDR3 spans 15 residues. The CDR3 sequence: CASSLTSSGSGTQYF. DNA for the CDR3: TGTGCCAGCAGCTTAACCTCATCGGGTTCGGGGACGCAGTATTTT.

Here the CDR3 reads CASWTSGGNEQFF. As DNA, the CDR3 is TGTGCCAGCTGGACTAGCGGGGGAAATGAGCAGTTCTTC. This rearrangement joins TRBV6-6 to TRBJ2-1, with 13 bases identical to TRBD2. Germline V gene data show CDR1 as MNHNY and CDR2 as SVGAGI (reference sequence). V dropped 8 bases and J dropped 7; count of bases not matched to a gene: 2. The CDR3 runs to 13 residues.

The chain couples TRBV28 to TRBJ2-4; tentative D call: TRBD2 (5 bases). CDR1 is MDHEN and CDR2 is SYDVKM in the germline V gene. The CDR3 spans 16 residues. Trimming shortened V by 3 bases and J by 0 bases, and 12 bases separated the two germline ends. In nucleotides, the CDR3 is TGTGCCAGCAGTTTCGGAGGCGGCCTAGCCAAAAACATTCAGTACTTC. The encoded protein is CASSFGGGLAKNIQYF. The full variable domain, its missing parts supplied by reference TRBV28 and TRBJ2-4, is DVKVTQSSRYLVKRTGEKVFLECVQDMDHENMFWYRQDPGLGLRLIYFSYDVKMKEKGDIPEGYSVSREKKERFSLILESASTNQTSMYLCASSFGGGLAKNIQYFGAGTRLSVL.

The chain joins TRBV6-5 to TRBJ1-1; 7 nucleotides align to TRBD1. Germline CDR1 and CDR2: MNHEY and SVGAGI. This CDR3 is built from 14 residues. V was pared by 5 bases and J by 4 bases, with 7 bases of the junction left unmatched. The CDR3 nucleotides read TGTGCCAGCAGTCTGGAACAGGGGACCACTGAAGCTTTCTTT. Translated, it gives CASSLEQGTTEAFF.

The chain carries TRBV7-2 and TRBJ1-2; D possibly corresponds to TRBD1 (6 bases). The CDR3 runs 14 residues. The germline gives CDR1 SGHTA, CDR2 FQGNSA. V was shortened by 1 base and J by 2 bases, with 8 bases between the two germline ends. The CDR3 DNA reads as TGTGCCAGCAGCTTAGGTACAGGGAACTATGGCTACACCTTC. The encoded protein is CASSLGTGNYGYTF. The variable domain in full, completed from reference TRBV7-2 and TRBJ1-2, reads GAGVSQSPSNKVTEKGKDVELRCDPISGHTALYWYRQSLGQGLEFLIYFQGNSAPDKSGLPSDRFSAERTGGSVSTLTIQRTQQEDSAVYLCASSLGTGNYGYTFGSGTRLTVV.

The chain carries TRBV27 and TRBJ1-1, with TRBD1 identical over 8 bases. The CDR3 spans 17 residues. The V and J ends lost 4 bases and 7 bases, in that order; junction bases with no gene match: 17. Germline CDR1 is MNHEY and CDR2 is SMNVEV (reference sequence). This CDR3 is CASSSRPSRQGLSEAFF. In DNA, the CDR3 is TGTGCCAGCAGTTCCCGCCCCTCTCGACAGGGGCTGAGTGAAGCTTTCTTT.

In this sample, this clone turned up a few times. This chain joins TRBV2 and TRBJ2-7; 11 positions match TRBD2. The CDR3 is 13 residues long. V was clipped by 6 bases and J by 2 bases; unmatched bases: 0. CDR1 SNHLY and CDR2 FYNNEI come from the germline V gene. The CDR3 DNA sequence: TGTGCCAGCAGGACTAGCGGGACCTACGAGCAGTACGTC. This translates into CASRTSGTYEQYV.

J is TRBJ2-7 and V is TRBV6-5; 7 bases agree with TRBD2. Germline V gene lookup returns CDR1 MNHEY and CDR2 SVGAGI. The CDR3 sequence is 13 residues long. V was clipped by 6 bases and J by 2 bases; unmatched bases: 4. Here the CDR3 DNA reads TGTGCCAGCAGGGGCGGGGGACCCTACGAGCAGTACGTC. Residues: CASRGGGPYEQYV.

The V gene is TRBV7-3, the J gene TRBJ2-1, with a tentative D call TRBD2 (6 bases). Trimming stripped 4 bases from V and 6 bases from J, with 10 bases between. CDR1 and CDR2 (germline): SGHTA, FQGTGA. CDR3 length: 13 residues. CDR3 region: CASSSRRGNEQFF. CDR3 DNA sequence: TGTGCCAGCAGCTCGAGGCGGGGCAATGAGCAGTTCTTC.

The V gene is TRBV19, the J gene TRBJ1-5; 8 nucleotides match TRBD1. CDR3 length equals 16 residues. Trimming took 5 bases from V and 1 from J; bases not matched to a gene: 7. Germline V gene sequence: CDR1 LNHDA, CDR2 SQIVND (reference sequence). DNA of the CDR3: TGTGCCAGTAGTGTCGGGACAGGAGGAAGCAATCAGCCCCAGCATTTT. Translation gives CASSVGTGGSNQPQHF.

The V call is TRBV5-1, the J call TRBJ2-3, with 10 bases that match TRBD1. Germline CDR1 is SGHRS and CDR2 is YFSETQ. The J segment lost 5 bases and the V segment lost 7 bases, leaving 10 bases of the junction unmatched. This CDR3 comprises 15 residues. The CDR3 region is CASLWGTGAQDTQYF. The CDR3 coding sequence is TGCGCCAGCCTATGGGGGACAGGGGCCCAAGATACGCAGTATTTT. Based on the CDR3 plus reference TRBV5-1 and TRBJ2-3, the full variable domain is KAGVTQTPRYLIKTRGQQVTLSCSPISGHRSVSWYQQTPGQGLQFLFEYFSETQRNKGNFPGRFSGRQFSNSRSEMNVSTLELGDSALYLCASLWGTGAQDTQYFGPGTRLTVL.

This clone was seen only a few times. The chain employs TRBV5-4 and TRBJ2-5; 7 nucleotides match TRBD1. The V segment lost 4 bases and the J segment 3 bases; nucleotides outside the gene matches: 6. The CDR3 is made up of 14 amino acids. Germline V gene lookup returns CDR1 SGHNT and CDR2 YYREEE (reference sequence). The chain's CDR3 is CASSRGRGKETQYF. The CDR3 DNA follows: TGTGCCAGCAGCAGGGGGCGAGGAAAAGAGACCCAGTACTTC.

The chain combines TRBV5-1 with TRBJ2-3; 7 bases fit TRBD1. This CDR3 is built from 15 residues. Germline CDR1 reads SGHRS; CDR2 reads YFSETQ. Losses at the gene ends were 4 bases for V and 2 bases for J; bases not matched to a gene: 7. CDR3 DNA: TGCGCCAGCAGCGGGCAGGGACAGATCACAGATACGCAGTATTTT. Translation: CASSGQGQITDTQYF. Drawing the rest from reference TRBV5-1 and TRBJ2-3, the complete variable domain is KAGVTQTPRYLIKTRGQQVTLSCSPISGHRSVSWYQQTPGQGLQFLFEYFSETQRNKGNFPGRFSGRQFSNSRSEMNVSTLELGDSALYLCASSGQGQITDTQYFGPGTRLTVL.

The V and J genes are TRBV9 and TRBJ1-2; no clear D. Germline loops: CDR1 SGDLS, CDR2 YYNGEE. V was trimmed by 0 bases and J by 2 bases, leaving 8 bases between them. The CDR3 is made up of 14 amino acids. The CDR3 here is CASSVVVTNYGYTF. The DNA of the CDR3 is TGTGCCAGCAGCGTAGTAGTCACCAACTATGGCTACACCTTC.